The T cell receptor (beta chain) under discussion was sequenced for a study of T cell repertoires in cytomegalovirus infection. Background on the study: Recently described HLA-C-restricted plus well-studied HLA-B-restricted CMV epitopes were used. The public TCR beta signatures pointed to both CMV infection and matching HLA type. Study-level results: Carriage of CMV together with the relevant HLA was identifiable through cumulative public TCR beta family frequency. Dominant in the ex vivo response were TCR beta clonotypes restricted by HLA-C and specific for CMV.

A single record per CDR3 protein comes from TCRdb applying MiXCR to the reads. The table records about 900,000 distinct CDR3 sequences, roughly 31% of them present only once. This clonotype was recorded many times. The target antigen is unknown. Sequencing used cultured CD8+ T cells from PBMCs, obtained from culture after CMV antigen stimulation. The TCR originated in a human donor in good health (CMV status not recorded). Some clones in this sample may be carry-over from other donors' samples.

As DNA, the CDR3 is TGTGCCAGCAGCACCAGAGGTCGGGGAACTGAAGCTTTCTTT. Protein product: CASSTRGRGTEAFF. The V and J genes are TRBV7-8 and TRBJ1-1; D ambiguous. V dropped 5 bases and J dropped 5 bases, with 15 bases sitting between them. CDR3 length equals 14 residues. CDR1 is SGHVS and CDR2 is FQNEAQ in the germline V gene.